Listed below are T cell receptor beta chains from one sample, sequenced in a study of naive and memory T cell subsets. A single record per CDR3 protein comes from TCRdb applying MiXCR to the UMI-ligation and nested PCR reads. The sample yields 140,000 to 150,000 distinct CDR3 sequences, 17% seen once. The specimen was naive CD4+ T cells from blood. These receptors were collected from a human donor in good health. Both conserved end residues are part of each CDR3. A D gene is named only where the DNA matches it firmly.

j_call: TRBJ2-7
v_call: TRBV20-1
d_call: .
cdr3_aa: CSARGAGPSYEQYF

j_call: TRBJ2-5
v_call: TRBV14
d_call: .
cdr3_aa: CASSQDGGVVQETQYF

j_call: TRBJ2-1
v_call: TRBV12-3/TRBV12-4
d_call: .
cdr3_aa: CASSLAMSYNEQFF

j_call: TRBJ1-6
v_call: TRBV2
d_call: .
cdr3_aa: CASSSGLRSPLHF

j_call: TRBJ2-5
v_call: TRBV18
d_call: .
cdr3_aa: CASSPDPWETQYF

j_call: TRBJ2-7
v_call: TRBV7-9
d_call: TRBD1
cdr3_aa: CASSLGDRGYF

j_call: TRBJ1-1
v_call: TRBV28
d_call: .
cdr3_aa: CASSSTGVSTEAFF

j_call: TRBJ1-6
v_call: TRBV30
d_call: .
cdr3_aa: CAWTTGQVLHF

j_call: TRBJ2-1
v_call: TRBV6-6
d_call: .
cdr3_aa: CASSPLLVQFF

j_call: TRBJ2-3
v_call: TRBV3-1
d_call: .
cdr3_aa: CASSQDRWVPTSTDTQYF

j_call: TRBJ2-7
v_call: TRBV27
d_call: .
cdr3_aa: CASSGDEGGYEQYF

j_call: TRBJ2-7
v_call: TRBV29-1
d_call: .
cdr3_aa: CSVEDLGSSGYEQYF

j_call: TRBJ1-2
v_call: TRBV29-1
d_call: .
cdr3_aa: CSVAVGAHGYTF

j_call: TRBJ2-6
v_call: TRBV7-2
d_call: TRBD1
cdr3_aa: CASSLKRTGASGANVLTF

j_call: TRBJ2-2
v_call: TRBV12-3/TRBV12-4
d_call: .
cdr3_aa: CASSTGLGTGELFF

j_call: TRBJ2-5
v_call: TRBV6-6
d_call: TRBD2
cdr3_aa: CATSRTSGNQETQYF

j_call: TRBJ2-3
v_call: TRBV18
d_call: TRBD2
cdr3_aa: CASSTGGNRPSTDTQYF

j_call: TRBJ1-4
v_call: TRBV18
d_call: .
cdr3_aa: CASSPMTAPNEKLFF

j_call: TRBJ1-3
v_call: TRBV28
d_call: .
cdr3_aa: CASSSSDTWRNTIYF

j_call: TRBJ1-1
v_call: TRBV20-1
d_call: .
cdr3_aa: CSARLSGGGTEAFF

j_call: TRBJ2-6
v_call: TRBV14
d_call: .
cdr3_aa: CASSQVWGSGANVLTF

j_call: TRBJ2-1
v_call: TRBV5-1
d_call: .
cdr3_aa: CASSLRRLGAQKGGTSEQFF

j_call: TRBJ2-3
v_call: TRBV6-4
d_call: TRBD2
cdr3_aa: CASSERLAGSTDTQYF

j_call: TRBJ2-7
v_call: TRBV7-2
d_call: TRBD2
cdr3_aa: CASSLRLAGVYHHEQYF

j_call: TRBJ1-5
v_call: TRBV12-3/TRBV12-4
d_call: .
cdr3_aa: CASSSPGRALQHF

j_call: TRBJ1-6
v_call: TRBV20-1
d_call: TRBD1
cdr3_aa: CSATPGGALHF

j_call: TRBJ2-1
v_call: TRBV20-1
d_call: TRBD2
cdr3_aa: CSASGTSGSYNEQFF

j_call: TRBJ2-5
v_call: TRBV20-1
d_call: TRBD2
cdr3_aa: CSAEGLAGGQETQYF

j_call: TRBJ2-5
v_call: TRBV6-5
d_call: TRBD2
cdr3_aa: CASSRRGGRQETQYF

j_call: TRBJ2-7
v_call: TRBV2
d_call: .
cdr3_aa: CASSYQGSYEQYF

j_call: TRBJ2-6
v_call: TRBV24-1
d_call: .
cdr3_aa: CATSDLGAGSSGANVLTF

j_call: TRBJ2-5
v_call: TRBV5-1
d_call: .
cdr3_aa: CASSLMIVGIYQKETQYF

j_call: TRBJ2-7
v_call: TRBV10-3
d_call: TRBD2
cdr3_aa: CASGTSGSSPGYEQYF

j_call: TRBJ2-2
v_call: TRBV19
d_call: TRBD2
cdr3_aa: CASSRREVWDTGELFF

j_call: TRBJ2-7
v_call: TRBV28
d_call: TRBD2
cdr3_aa: CASSLPGGEYF

j_call: TRBJ1-4
v_call: TRBV27
d_call: .
cdr3_aa: CASSFSAGLFTTNEKLFF

j_call: TRBJ2-7
v_call: TRBV5-1
d_call: TRBD2
cdr3_aa: CASSLEASGPPYEQYF

j_call: TRBJ1-4
v_call: TRBV28
d_call: .
cdr3_aa: CATVPGLYEKLFF

j_call: TRBJ1-1
v_call: TRBV2
d_call: .
cdr3_aa: CASSEDREMNTEAFF

j_call: TRBJ2-1
v_call: TRBV20-1
d_call: TRBD2
cdr3_aa: CSAPPGWSGRGNEQFF

j_call: TRBJ2-7
v_call: TRBV24-1
d_call: .
cdr3_aa: CATSGTPTYEQYF

j_call: TRBJ1-1
v_call: TRBV27
d_call: TRBD1
cdr3_aa: CASSLSTGGGTEAFF

j_call: TRBJ1-5
v_call: TRBV30
d_call: TRBD1
cdr3_aa: CAWSLDRGNQPQHF

j_call: TRBJ2-5
v_call: TRBV5-1
d_call: .
cdr3_aa: CASTMVGQVQETQYF

j_call: TRBJ2-1
v_call: TRBV3-1
d_call: .
cdr3_aa: CASSQANEQFF

j_call: TRBJ1-5
v_call: TRBV11-2
d_call: .
cdr3_aa: CASSLEGNSNQPQHF

j_call: TRBJ2-1
v_call: TRBV5-1
d_call: .
cdr3_aa: CASSLDRPPYNEQFF

j_call: TRBJ2-2
v_call: TRBV15
d_call: TRBD2
cdr3_aa: CATSRDPPSGRVTGELFF

j_call: TRBJ2-5
v_call: TRBV4-3
d_call: TRBD2
cdr3_aa: CASSQSSDISGRGTQYF

j_call: TRBJ2-3
v_call: TRBV7-9
d_call: TRBD1
cdr3_aa: CASSLEGRGSTDTQYF

j_call: TRBJ2-4
v_call: TRBV6-1
d_call: .
cdr3_aa: CASKGHTLAKNIQYF